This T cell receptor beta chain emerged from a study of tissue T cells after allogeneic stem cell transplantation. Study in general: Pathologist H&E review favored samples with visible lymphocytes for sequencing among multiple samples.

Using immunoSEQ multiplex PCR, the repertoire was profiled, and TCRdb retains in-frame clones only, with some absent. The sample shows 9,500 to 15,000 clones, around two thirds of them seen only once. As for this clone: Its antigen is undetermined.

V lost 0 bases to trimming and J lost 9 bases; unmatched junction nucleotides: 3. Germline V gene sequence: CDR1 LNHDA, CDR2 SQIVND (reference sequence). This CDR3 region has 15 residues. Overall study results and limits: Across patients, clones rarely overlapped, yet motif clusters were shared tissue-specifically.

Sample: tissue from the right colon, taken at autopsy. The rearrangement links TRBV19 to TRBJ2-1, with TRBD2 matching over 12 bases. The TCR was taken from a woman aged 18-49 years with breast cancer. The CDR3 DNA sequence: TGTGCCAGTAGTATAGAGGGGACTAGCGGGTTTGAGCAGTTCTTC. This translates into CASSIEGTSGFEQFF.